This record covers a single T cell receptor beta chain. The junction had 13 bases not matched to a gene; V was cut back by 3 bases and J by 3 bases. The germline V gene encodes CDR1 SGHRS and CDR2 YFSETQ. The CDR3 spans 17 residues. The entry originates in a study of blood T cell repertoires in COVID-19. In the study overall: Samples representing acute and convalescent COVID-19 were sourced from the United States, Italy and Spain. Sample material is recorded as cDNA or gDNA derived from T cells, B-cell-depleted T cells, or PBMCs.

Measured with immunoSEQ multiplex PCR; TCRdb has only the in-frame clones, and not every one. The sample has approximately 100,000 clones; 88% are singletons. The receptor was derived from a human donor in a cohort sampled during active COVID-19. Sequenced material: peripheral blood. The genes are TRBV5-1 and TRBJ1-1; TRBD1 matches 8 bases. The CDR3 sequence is CASSSGQGRIGDTEAFF. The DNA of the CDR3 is TGCGCCAGCAGCTCCGGACAGGGTAGGATTGGAGACACTGAAGCTTTCTTT.